What follows are 27 T cell receptor beta chains derived from one specimen sequenced in a study of cytomegalovirus exposure and HLA in healthy donors. In the PCR, 60 Vbeta and 13 Jbeta primers were used. The table came from immunoSEQ multiplex PCR; TCRdb's copy has only in-frame clones and leaves some out. The top ten hold about 1.6% of the sample, which has 180,000 or so clones, 76% seen once. Sample: PBMCs. These TCRs come from a young man in good health and CMV-seronegative.

V is TRBV25-1 and J is TRBJ2-5, with 10 bases fitting TRBD2. With the DNA end fitting TRBJ2-7 better, the J assignment may be wrong. The CDR3 runs 17 residues. Germline values: CDR1 MGHDK, CDR2 SYGVNS. The CDR3 region has the DNA TGTGCCAGCAGTGAACAGCGGGAAGCGGGAGGGGCCTACGAGCAGTACTTC. Encoded protein: CASSEQREAGGAYEQYF.

V is TRBV7-9 and J is TRBJ2-3; a weak D match, TRBD1 (5 bases). V lost 8 bases, J lost 6 bases, and 24 bases lay in between. CDR1 is SEHNR and CDR2 is FQNEAQ in the germline V gene (reference sequence). The CDR3 contains 16 residues. CDR3 in amino acids: CASQAQGSGKRDTQYF. In DNA, the CDR3 is TGTGCCAGCCAGGCCCAGGGAAGTGGAAAAAGGGATACGCAGTATTTT.

The V call is TRBV10-1, the J call TRBJ2-3; 10 bases fit TRBD2. The junction had 11 bases not matched to a gene; V was cut back by 11 bases and J by 0 bases. Germline CDR1 is WNHNN and CDR2 is SYGVQD (reference sequence). CDR3 length: 16 residues. The CDR3 sequence is CAPGTSVCGSTDTQYF. For the CDR3, the DNA is TGCGCCCCTGGGACTAGCGTGTGTGGTAGCACAGATACGCAGTATTTT.

The V call is TRBV9, the J call TRBJ2-1, with D perhaps TRBD1 (6 bases). Germline V gene lookup returns CDR1 SGDLS and CDR2 YYNGEE. The CDR3 covers 13 residues. The germline V and J ends were trimmed by 0 bases and 9 bases, with 10 bases remaining between them. The CDR3, as DNA: TGTGCCAGCAGCGTAGCACAGGGTGGTGAGCAGTTCTTC. This codes for CASSVAQGGEQFF.

The chain employs TRBV5-1 and TRBJ1-3; 8 bases are shared with TRBD1. The germline CDR1 and CDR2 sequences are SGHRS and YFSETQ. This CDR3 comprises 17 residues. V lost 4 bases, J lost 4 bases, and 13 bases stayed unmatched. The CDR3 region is CASSGGLDRDIGNTIYF. CDR3 bases: TGCGCCAGCAGCGGCGGATTGGACAGGGATATAGGAAACACCATATATTTT.

This clone was seen only once. The genes are TRBV2 and TRBJ2-3; D perhaps matches TRBD2 (5 bases). V dropped 0 bases and J dropped 0 bases, with 7 bases sitting between them. The germline V gene has CDR1 SNHLY and CDR2 FYNNEI. This CDR3 is 15 amino acids long. CDR3 residues: CASSEARASTDTQYF. The CDR3 DNA follows: TGTGCCAGCAGTGAAGCGCGGGCTAGCACAGATACGCAGTATTTT.

The gene calls are TRBV19 and TRBJ1-1; D unclear. CDR1 and CDR2 from the germline V gene are LNHDA and SQIVND (reference sequence). This CDR3 is 11 amino acids long. V was cut by 5 bases and J by 7 bases, with 8 bases left in between. CDR3 bases: TGTGCCAGTAGTCCGGGATTTGAAGCTTTCTTT. Translation: CASSPGFEAFF.

The rearrangement links TRBV28 to TRBJ1-1; D perhaps matches TRBD1 (6 bases). Germline V gene lookup returns CDR1 MDHEN and CDR2 SYDVKM. This CDR3 has 14 residues. V was shortened by 8 bases and J by 2 bases, with 15 bases between the two germline ends. CDR3 DNA sequence: TGTGCCAGCCGAACTACAGGGTTAAACACTGAAGCTTTCTTT. This gives the protein CASRTTGLNTEAFF.

The chain recombines TRBV5-1 with TRBJ1-6, with D perhaps matching TRBD1 (5 bases). The CDR3 is 16 amino acids. V gave up 0 bases and J gave up 6 bases, with 13 bases separating them. The germline V gene encodes CDR1 SGHRS and CDR2 YFSETQ. CDR3 protein: CASSLVGGVGNSPLHF. Written as DNA, the CDR3 is TGCGCCAGCAGCTTGGTTGGGGGGGTCGGTAATTCACCCCTCCACTTT.

The rearrangement joins TRBV19 to TRBJ2-2, with 7 bases aligning to TRBD2. V was pared by 7 bases and J by 4 bases, with 15 bases of the junction left unmatched. In germline, CDR1 is LNHDA, CDR2 SQIVND (reference sequence). This CDR3 has 17 residues. CDR3 sequence reads: CASTPFGSGEVTGELFF. CDR3 bases: TGTGCCAGTACCCCATTTGGGAGCGGGGAAGTCACCGGGGAGCTGTTTTTT.

V and J are TRBV9 and TRBJ1-1; D gene unclear. Germline assignment: CDR1 SGDLS and CDR2 YYNGEE. The CDR3 runs to 13 residues. V was shortened by 4 bases and J by 8 bases, with 15 bases between the two germline ends. CDR3 coding DNA: TGTGCCAGCAGCCCCGGCTTCGAGGTAGAAGCTTTCTTT. Amino acids: CASSPGFEVEAFF.

There are a few counts of this clone. The CDR3 is CASPGAAYNSPLHF. Written as DNA, the CDR3 is TGTGCCAGTCCTGGGGCGGCGTATAATTCACCCCTCCACTTT. This chain connects TRBV30 to TRBJ1-6, with a possible D match to TRBD1 (5 bases). In germline, CDR1 is GTSNPN, CDR2 SVGIG (reference sequence). The length of the CDR3 is 14 residues. Trimming pared 8 bases from V and 4 bases from J, leaving 15 bases between.

This clone was observed a handful of times. The chain is built from TRBV11-3 and TRBJ2-5; a weak D match, TRBD2 (6 bases). This CDR3 is 14 amino acids long. In germline, CDR1 is SGHNT, CDR2 YENEEA. V lost 1 base, J lost 5 bases, and 11 bases lay in between. CDR3 nucleotides: TGTGCCAGCAGCTTAGGCGGGGTAGCGGAGACCCAGTACTTC. Its translation: CASSLGGVAETQYF.

This chain joins TRBV9 and TRBJ1-6, with TRBD1 matching 8 bases. CDR3 length: 16 amino acids. With 4 bases clipped from V and 9 bases from J, the junction kept 12 bases outside the gene matches. Germline CDR1 and CDR2: SGDLS and YYNGEE. CDR3 in DNA: TGTGCCAGCAGCTCACATGCCCGACAGGGGATTTCACCCCTCCACTTT. The encoded protein is CASSSHARQGISPLHF.

The chain recombines TRBV18 with TRBJ1-3; D is unclear. CDR3 length: 13 residues. The V end was cut by 0 bases, the J end by 5 bases, with 5 bases between. The germline V gene encodes CDR1 KGHSH and CDR2 LQKENI. The CDR3 is CASSPPARNTIYF. CDR3 nucleotide sequence: TGTGCCAGCTCACCACCAGCTCGAAACACCATATATTTT.

The J gene is TRBJ1-4, the V gene TRBV30; 9 positions match TRBD1. The germline V gene encodes CDR1 GTSNPN and CDR2 SVGIG (reference sequence). The CDR3 sequence is 14 residues long. V was clipped by 3 bases and J by 7 bases; unmatched bases: 6. This CDR3 reads CAWSQQGAREKLFF. The CDR3 nucleotides read TGTGCCTGGAGCCAACAGGGGGCTCGTGAAAAACTGTTTTTT.

The genes are TRBV19 and TRBJ1-2; 8 bases are a match to TRBD1. CDR1 and CDR2 from the germline V gene are LNHDA and SQIVND (reference sequence). The ends lost 6 bases at V and 8 bases at J; junction bases unmatched: 5. CDR3 length: 12 amino acids. As DNA, the CDR3 is TGTGCCAGTAGCACACAGGGGGACGGCTACACCTTC. Its translation is CASSTQGDGYTF.

This chain uses TRBV7-2 with TRBJ1-5, with TRBD1 matching 10 bases. Germline CDR1 reads SGHTA; CDR2 reads FQGNSA. This CDR3 spans 16 amino acids. V trimming: 4 bases; J trimming: 2 bases; junction bases outside the gene matches: 5. The CDR3 nucleotides read TGTGCCAGCAGCTACTCGACAGGGGGCGGCAATCAGCCCCAGCATTTT. This codes for CASSYSTGGGNQPQHF.

The V and J genes are TRBV27 and TRBJ2-1, with 13 bases identical to TRBD2. Germline V gene data show CDR1 as MNHEY and CDR2 as SMNVEV (reference sequence). Trimming removed 5 bases from V and 9 bases from J; junction bases left unmatched: 13. This CDR3 contains 17 residues. CDR3 sequence: CASSPRGYRTSGSEQFF. The CDR3 region has the DNA TGTGCCAGCAGTCCCCGGGGATATCGGACTAGCGGGAGTGAGCAGTTCTTC.

The chain joins TRBV28 to TRBJ1-5; a weak D match, TRBD1 (5 bases). The CDR3 is 14 residues long. Per germline, CDR1 MDHEN and CDR2 SYDVKM. Trimming left V 6 bases short and J 4 bases short, with 13 bases between. CDR3 sequence reads: CASRGTQTNQPQHF. The CDR3, as DNA: TGTGCCAGCAGGGGGACTCAAACAAATCAGCCCCAGCATTTT.

V usage is TRBV9 and J usage is TRBJ2-1, with 7 bases fitting TRBD2. The CDR3 sequence is 18 residues long. CDR1 and CDR2 (germline): SGDLS, YYNGEE. The V and J ends lost 1 base and 6 bases, in that order; junction bases with no gene match: 16. CDR3 in amino acids: CASSVSPSPASGSNEQFF. Here the CDR3 DNA reads TGTGCCAGCAGCGTATCCCCCAGCCCCGCTAGCGGAAGCAATGAGCAGTTCTTC.

The chain combines TRBV30 with TRBJ2-5; TRBD1 is a possible D gene (6 bases). The DNA matches TRBJ2-7 better at its end, which makes the J call doubtful. In germline, CDR1 is GTSNPN, CDR2 SVGIG (reference sequence). The CDR3 consists of 13 residues. The CDR3 DNA is TGTGCCTGGAGCCTGGACAGCCCCTACGAGCAGTACTTC. It translates to CAWSLDSPYEQYF.

The V gene is TRBV19, the J gene TRBJ2-1; 12 nucleotides align to TRBD1. The CDR3 sequence is 14 residues long. Germline V gene sequence: CDR1 LNHDA, CDR2 SQIVND (reference sequence). The junction had 6 bases not matched to a gene; V was cut back by 6 bases and J by 9 bases. The CDR3 is CASSPGQGAREQFF. CDR3 bases: TGTGCCAGTAGCCCGGGACAGGGGGCCCGTGAGCAGTTCTTC.

This clone was counted only a few times. The chain couples TRBV19 to TRBJ1-1; TRBD1 is a possible D gene (5 bases). Germline V lookup: CDR1 LNHDA, CDR2 SQIVND (reference sequence). This CDR3 comprises 13 residues. Trimming left V 3 bases short and J 4 bases short, with 9 bases between. The CDR3 here is CASSMRQLTEAFF. The CDR3, as DNA: TGTGCCAGTAGTATGAGACAGCTCACTGAAGCTTTCTTT.

This chain connects TRBV5-4 to TRBJ2-7; TRBD1 is a possible D gene (5 bases). In germline, CDR1 is SGHNT, CDR2 YYREEE (reference sequence). This CDR3 has 16 residues. The V end was cut by 0 bases, the J end by 2 bases, with 15 bases between. The CDR3 DNA is TGTGCCAGCAGCTTGGGGGGCCTGAGCGCAGCCTACGAGCAGTACTTC. Encoded protein: CASSLGGLSAAYEQYF.

This rearrangement joins TRBV6-1 to TRBJ1-3, with 9 bases that match TRBD1. This CDR3 has 15 residues. Germline-derived CDR1 and CDR2 are MNHNS and SASEGT. Germline trimming cut 3 bases from V and 6 bases from J; bases unmatched to any gene: 6. The CDR3 nucleotides are TGTGCCAGCAGTGATGGGACAGGGAGTGCAAACACCATATATTTT. Translating it yields CASSDGTGSANTIYF.

The genes are TRBV14 and TRBJ2-3, with 11 bases that match TRBD2. Trimming took 4 bases from V and 6 from J; bases not matched to a gene: 9. Germline CDR1 reads SGHDN; CDR2 reads FVKESK. The CDR3 is 16 amino acids. CDR3 loop: CASSLIAGGLADTQYF. The CDR3 DNA reads TGTGCCAGCAGCCTGATAGCGGGGGGGCTGGCGGATACGCAGTATTTT.